The clone carrying this TCR beta chain was counted at least ten times. Its antigen is not known. The data derive from a study of T cells in Graves' hyperthyroidism and ophthalmopathy. Study outcomes and limitations: A median about 6 months before onset, the model predicted ophthalmopathy. Most thyroid clonotypes expanded above 0.001 appeared in blood too. A model built on 13 V-J features separated ophthalmopathy from stable hyperthyroidism.

The CDR3 has 15 amino acids. Germline CDR1 is ENHRY and CDR2 is SYGVKD. The junction had 4 bases not matched to a gene; V was cut back by 3 bases and J by 0 bases. Uncontrolled infection, other autoimmune disease, pregnancy or lactation led to exclusion. RNA transcripts provided the source from which TCR beta CDR3 regions were amplified. The TCR CDR3 first-round RT-PCR relied on the HTBI primer set. Via MiXCR, TCRdb re-called the multiplex PCR reads, giving one row per CDR3 protein. The sample records roughly 500,000 distinct CDR3 sequences, 40% to 55% being singletons. This TCR derives from an adult woman with Graves' disease, either hyperthyroidism or ophthalmopathy (not recorded which). The specimen was peripheral blood or thyroid tissue (not recorded which). The V call is TRBV10-3, the J call TRBJ1-1, with 7 bases matching TRBD1. The CDR3 region is CAISDHDRVNTEAFF. The CDR3 DNA reads TGTGCCATCAGTGACCATGACAGGGTGAACACTGAAGCTTTCTTT.